Listed below are T cell receptor beta chains from one sample, sequenced in a study of Ad26.COV2.S vaccination and SARS-CoV-2 variants. Method: immunoSEQ multiplex PCR; TCRdb's copy keeps in-frame clones and lacks some. The data contain about 350,000 clones, 70% to 90% of them seen just once; the ten biggest clones take up around 10%. This specimen consisted of peripheral blood, obtained in a trial of Ad26.COV2.S vaccine versus placebo. These receptor sequences come from a person between 18 and 60 years old who received the Ad26.COV2.S COVID-19 vaccine or a placebo. CDR3s include the opening cysteine and the closing phenylalanine or tryptophan. The order of the fields is CDR3 DNA, CDR3 protein, D gene, J gene, clone size, V gene. D genes are given only for firm matches. Rows may omit the clone size; those that give it use once, few, many or a size class.

TGTGCCAGCTCACCAATGACTGCAGCGGGGAACACCGGGGAGCTGTTTTTT | CASSPMTAAGNTGELFF | - | TRBJ2-2 | - | TRBV18
TGTGCCAGCACTAGCGGGGGGGAGTCCTACAATGAGCAGTTCTTC | CASTSGGESYNEQFF | TRBD2 | TRBJ2-1 | - | TRBV27
TGTGCCAGCAGTGACTCTGGGGCCAACGTCCTGACTTTC | CASSDSGANVLTF | - | TRBJ2-6 | - | TRBV6-1
TGTGCCAGCAGCTCAGGGACAGGGGGGCTAAATGAGCAGTTCTTC | CASSSGTGGLNEQFF | TRBD1 | TRBJ2-1 | - | TRBV7-8
TGTGCCACCAGTGATTTGCGGGGGGCGGGAACCGGGGAGCTGTTTTTT | CATSDLRGAGTGELFF | - | TRBJ2-2 | few | TRBV24-1
TGTGCCAGTAGTATTAGGACAGGACCGGGGAACGAGCAGTACTTC | CASSIRTGPGNEQYF | TRBD1 | TRBJ2-7 | - | TRBV19
TGTGCCAGCAGCCCACCGGGACAGGGCAATTCACCCCTCCACTTT | CASSPPGQGNSPLHF | TRBD1 | TRBJ1-6 | - | TRBV3-1/TRBV3-2
TGCGCCAGCAGCTTGGTGGGGGGTTTGAACACTGAAGCTTTCTTT | CASSLVGGLNTEAFF | - | TRBJ1-1 | - | TRBV5-1
TGTGCCAGCAGTGTAATGACCTCGGGGGCCAACGTCCTGACTTTC | CASSVMTSGANVLTF | - | TRBJ2-6 | - | TRBV2
TGTGCCAGCAGTGGGGGGTCTGGGGCCAACGTCCTGACTTTC | CASSGGSGANVLTF | - | TRBJ2-6 | - | TRBV2
TGTGCCAGCAGCCTTTGGACAGGGGATAGCTCTGGGGCCAACGTCCTGACTTTC | CASSLWTGDSSGANVLTF | TRBD1 | TRBJ2-6 | - | TRBV3-1/TRBV3-2
TGTGCCAGCAGTTCATCCGGGACGCCGAGCTCCTATAATTCACCCCTCCACTTT | CASSSSGTPSSYNSPLHF | - | TRBJ1-6 | - | TRBV28
TGCGCCAGCAGCCCTAGCGGGAGACCGTACACCGGGGAGCTGTTTTTT | CASSPSGRPYTGELFF | TRBD2 | TRBJ2-2 | - | TRBV5-1
TGTGCCAGCAGTGAGATGGGACTGAACACCGGGGAGCTGTTTTTT | CASSEMGLNTGELFF | - | TRBJ2-2 | - | TRBV2
TGTGCCAGCAGTCTCCAGGGGAACATGAACACTGAAGCTTTCTTT | CASSLQGNMNTEAFF | - | TRBJ1-1 | - | TRBV28
TGTGCCACCAGTGTAACAGGGCTAGACAATGAGCAGTTCTTC | CATSVTGLDNEQFF | - | TRBJ2-1 | - | TRBV24-1
TGTGCCAGCAGCCAAGTGGCAGGATCGTTTGAAGCTTTCTTT | CASSQVAGSFEAFF | - | TRBJ1-1 | - | TRBV4-2
TGTGCCAGCAGCCGGAGGCTAGCGGGAGAGCAGGATGAGCAGTTCTTC | CASSRRLAGEQDEQFF | TRBD2 | TRBJ2-1 | - | TRBV5-4
TGTGCCAGCAGCATCGGGGGGGCCCCTGAAGCTTTCTTT | CASSIGGAPEAFF | - | TRBJ1-1 | - | TRBV3-1/TRBV3-2
TGTGCCAGCAGTCCCCCAGCGCCCCTTGGGGAGCAGTACTTC | CASSPPAPLGEQYF | - | TRBJ2-7 | - | TRBV28
TGCGCCAGCAGCCAAGGGGGTCTAGCCGGGTGGGGAGAGACCCAGTACTTC | CASSQGGLAGWGETQYF | - | TRBJ2-5 | - | TRBV4-1
TGCGCCAGCATGGACCCGGGGAACGAGCAGTACTTC | CASMDPGNEQYF | - | TRBJ2-7 | - | TRBV5-1
TGTGCCAGCAGCTTAGATCGACCTCCGAACACTGAAGCTTTCTTT | CASSLDRPPNTEAFF | - | TRBJ1-1 | - | TRBV7-8
TGTGCCAGCTCCCGGACCGACAGGGATTCGACCGGGGAGCTGTTTTTT | CASSRTDRDSTGELFF | TRBD1 | TRBJ2-2 | few | TRBV18
TGTGCCAGCTCGGGTAGGGGGACCCAAGAGACCCAGTACTTC | CASSGRGTQETQYF | - | TRBJ2-5 | once | TRBV18
TGTGCCAGCAGTTTCCAGGGCCGGGAGCCCCAGCATTTT | CASSFQGREPQHF | - | TRBJ1-5 | - | TRBV28
TGTGCCAGCAGGACAGGGGGCGCCGGGCCGTTTGTCTACAATGAGCAGTTCTTC | CASRTGGAGPFVYNEQFF | TRBD1 | TRBJ2-1 | - | TRBV28
TGTGCCAGCAGCTTGGAGGGTCTAGCGGGGTCCTACGAGCAGTACTTC | CASSLEGLAGSYEQYF | TRBD2 | TRBJ2-7 | - | TRBV5-4
TGTGCCACCAGGCAGGGAGCCTACGAGCAGTACTTC | CATRQGAYEQYF | - | TRBJ2-7 | - | TRBV24-1
TGTGCCAGCAGCCCGGGACAGGGTGCTGGCTACACCTTC | CASSPGQGAGYTF | TRBD1 | TRBJ1-2 | few | TRBV7-2
TGTGCCAGCAGCTTGGTGGGGGGAAACACTGAAGCTTTCTTT | CASSLVGGNTEAFF | - | TRBJ1-1 | - | TRBV11-2
TGTGCCAGCAGCCCGGTCGGGAATGAGCAGTTCTTC | CASSPVGNEQFF | - | TRBJ2-1 | - | TRBV7-8
TGTGCCAGTAGTATCAGCGGGAGCACAGATACGCAGTATTTT | CASSISGSTDTQYF | - | TRBJ2-3 | few | TRBV19
TGTGCCAGCTTTGGACTTCTGAACACTGAAGCTTTCTTT | CASFGLLNTEAFF | - | TRBJ1-1 | - | TRBV2
TGCGCCAGCAGCCAGCTTCCCAGTGAGCTCTGGCAGCCCCAGCATTTT | CASSQLPSELWQPQHF | - | TRBJ1-5 | few | TRBV4-1
TGTGCTAGTGGTTTGGGTTACAGGGGAAACACTGAAGCTTTCTTT | CASGLGYRGNTEAFF | TRBD1 | TRBJ1-1 | once | TRBV12-5